This T cell receptor (beta chain) comes out of a study of T-cell reconstitution after alpha-beta-depleted transplantation in children. Study-wide results and caveats: Surviving recipient T cells and thymic progenitors accounted for the high day-60 TCRbeta diversity observed in some patients. The authors attributed T-cell counts and diversity one year after transplant mostly to newly produced T cells.

Germline CDR1 reads SEHNR; CDR2 reads FQNEAQ (reference sequence). The length of the CDR3 is 15 residues. V dropped 3 bases and J dropped 7; count of bases not matched to a gene: 5. This clonotype has a handful of counts. Its antigen is as yet unknown. Unique molecular identifiers were used to barcode this TCRbeta library. TCRdb re-called the PCR reads with MiXCR, one entry per CDR3 protein. The sample lists under 150,000 distinct CDR3 sequences, about a tenth occurring once. V is TRBV7-9 and J is TRBJ2-1; 11 bases agree with TRBD1. Sequenced material: PBMCs, mostly from graft donor cells, taken 180 days after TCRalphabeta/CD19-depleted stem cell transplant. This sequence originates from a girl under two years old who had a stem cell transplant for combined immunodeficiency, so the T cells may come from the graft donor. CDR3 amino acids: CASSFLRDRGNEQFF. As DNA, the CDR3 is TGTGCCAGCAGCTTCCTCCGGGACAGGGGGAATGAGCAGTTCTTC.